Presented here are 27 T cell receptor beta chains from one specimen sequenced in a study of OX40 agonist ivuxolimab in advanced cancers. Produced via immunoSEQ multiplex PCR; TCRdb's table is partial and in-frame only. The table lists more than 50,000 clones, approximately 86% of them singletons. Sequencing was performed on CD4+ or CD8+ T cells sorted from blood, taken in a trial of the OX40 agonist ivuxolimab. The receptor source for this set is an adult with an advanced solid tumor such as melanoma, head and neck, liver or kidney cancer.

This clone was detected only once. The chain uses TRBV4-3 and TRBJ2-7; 10 bases are a match to TRBD1. Germline values: CDR1 LGHNA, CDR2 YSLEER. The CDR3 covers 14 residues. With 5 bases clipped from V and 3 bases from J, the junction kept 4 bases outside the gene matches. The CDR3 bases are TGCGCCAGCAGCGCGGGACAGGGGATCTACGAGCAGTACTTC. This sequence encodes CASSAGQGIYEQYF.

V gene TRBV7-9 combines with J gene TRBJ2-3; TRBD1 might be the D (6 bases). The CDR3 length is 15 residues. V was shortened by 5 bases and J by 4 bases, with 16 bases between the two germline ends. Germline lookup yields CDR1 SEHNR and CDR2 FQNEAQ (reference sequence). The CDR3 nucleotides read TGTGCCAGCAGCCAAACTAGTGGGGGCTCAGATACGCAGTATTTT. Protein sequence: CASSQTSGGSDTQYF. The full variable domain, completed using reference TRBV7-9 and TRBJ2-3, is DTGVSQNPRHKITKRGQNVTFRCDPISEHNRLYWYRQTLGQGPEFLTYFQNEAQLEKSRLLSDRFSAERPKGSFSTLEIQRTEQGDSAMYLCASSQTSGGSDTQYFGPGTRLTVL.

The chain is built from TRBV5-1 and TRBJ2-3; the match to TRBD1 covers 7 bases. This CDR3 contains 15 residues. From germline, CDR1 is SGHRS and CDR2 YFSETQ. V trimming: 4 bases; J trimming: 4 bases; junction bases outside the gene matches: 9. In nucleotides, the CDR3 is TGCGCCAGCAGCCAAGTAACAGGGGAAGCAGATACGCAGTATTTT. This sequence encodes CASSQVTGEADTQYF.

The V call is TRBV14, the J call TRBJ2-7; the match to TRBD2 covers 7 bases. The CDR3 is 16 amino acids. Unmatched junction bases numbered 8, after V lost 2 bases and J lost 1 base. CDR1 SGHDN and CDR2 FVKESK come from the germline V gene. The CDR3 bases are TGTGCCAGCAGCCAACACGCCGCTAGCGGTTCCTACGAGCAGTACTTC. Translated: CASSQHAASGSYEQYF.

The chain uses TRBV27 and TRBJ1-2; maybe TRBD1 (6 bases). CDR3 length: 13 residues. Germline CDR1 MNHEY, CDR2 SMNVEV (reference sequence). With 6 bases removed from V and 8 bases from J, the gap between germline ends came to 16 bases. The CDR3: CASSHRVAGGYTF. Written as DNA, the CDR3 is TGTGCCAGCAGCCACAGGGTGGCGGGGGGCTACACCTTC.

V and J are TRBV7-8 and TRBJ2-5; D not certain. The germline V gene encodes CDR1 SGHVS and CDR2 FQNEAQ. Trimming removed 1 base from V and 3 bases from J, with 9 bases in between. This CDR3 comprises 14 residues. The CDR3 nucleotides are TGTGCCAGCAGCTTAGTCGGATTTAAAGAGACCCAGTACTTC. It is translated as CASSLVGFKETQYF. Full variable domain (outside the CDR3, taken from reference TRBV7-8 and TRBJ2-5): GAGVSQSPRYKVAKRGQDVALRCDPISGHVSLFWYQQALGQGPEFLTYFQNEAQLDKSGLPSDRFFAERPEGSVSTLKIQRTQQEDSAVYLCASSLVGFKETQYFGPGTRLLVL.

The chain uses TRBV5-1 and TRBJ2-7, with D unclear. The V end lost 4 bases, the J end lost 3 bases, and 11 bases lay between the germline ends. The CDR3 runs 13 residues. Germline loops: CDR1 SGHRS, CDR2 YFSETQ. CDR3 bases: TGCGCCAGCAGCCCTTGGTCCGGCTACGAGCAGTACTTC. Amino acid sequence: CASSPWSGYEQYF.

The rearrangement joins TRBV2 to TRBJ1-1; D is unresolved. The V and J ends lost 5 bases and 5 bases respectively, with 12 bases between them. CDR3 length: 13 residues. Germline values: CDR1 SNHLY, CDR2 FYNNEI. CDR3 DNA sequence: TGTGCCAGCAGTTACGACCGAGGAACTGAAGCTTTCTTT. This codes for CASSYDRGTEAFF. Full variable domain (missing parts from reference TRBV2 and TRBJ1-1): EPEVTQTPSHQVTQMGQEVILRCVPISNHLYFYWYRQILGQKVEFLVSFYNNEISEKSEIFDDQFSVERPDGSNFTLKIRSTKLEDSAMYFCASSYDRGTEAFFGQGTRLTVV.

This chain uses TRBV7-9 with TRBJ2-5; 9 nucleotides align to TRBD1. Germline V CDR1 and CDR2: SEHNR, FQNEAQ (reference sequence). The trim removed 5 bases at V and 6 bases at J, leaving 10 bases unmatched. CDR3 size: 15 residues. This CDR3 reads CASSPREDRGKTQYF. The CDR3 DNA reads as TGTGCCAGCAGCCCCCGGGAGGACAGGGGAAAGACCCAGTACTTC.

The V and J genes are TRBV14 and TRBJ2-7; D is tentatively TRBD1 or TRBD2 (5 bases each). Trimming cost V 1 base and J 5 bases, with 15 bases left between them. The germline V gene has CDR1 SGHDN and CDR2 FVKESK. The CDR3 consists of 15 residues. The DNA for the CDR3 is TGTGCCAGCAGCCAAGTAGGGGACCTAATTCACGAGCAGTACTTC. It codes for CASSQVGDLIHEQYF.

The chain links TRBV27 to TRBJ2-2; 9 positions agree with TRBD1. CDR3 length: 17 amino acids. With V trimmed by 5 bases and J by 6 bases, 13 bases remained unmatched. Germline-derived CDR1 and CDR2 are MNHEY and SMNVEV (reference sequence). CDR3 sequence: CASSPLWTGEGAGELFF. The CDR3 coding sequence is TGTGCCAGCAGTCCGCTTTGGACAGGGGAGGGGGCCGGGGAGCTGTTTTTT.

This clone came up once. The chain links TRBV13 to TRBJ1-2; D is ambiguous. CDR1 and CDR2 (germline): PRHDT, FYEKMQ (reference sequence). The CDR3 runs 16 residues. V lost 0 bases to trimming and J lost 4 bases, with 15 bases between them. In DNA, the CDR3 is TGTGCCAGCAGCTTAGGCCTGCAGAGCATCACCTATGGCTACACCTTC. It specifies CASSLGLQSITYGYTF.

The V and J genes are TRBV23-1 and TRBJ1-4; 8 nucleotides agree with TRBD1. TRBV23-1 is an ORF, and what it does is uncertain. Trimming at V came to 2 bases and at J to 11 bases, leaving 10 bases not matched to a gene. The CDR3 has 15 residues. CDR3 residues: CASSQPKGQVDKLFF. In nucleotides, the CDR3 is TGCGCCAGCAGTCAACCAAAGGGACAGGTTGACAAACTGTTTTTT.

V gene TRBV9 combines with J gene TRBJ2-5; 10 nucleotides align to TRBD1. V lost 3 bases, J lost 6 bases, and 8 bases stayed unmatched. Germline V lookup: CDR1 SGDLS, CDR2 YYNGEE. The CDR3 totals 15 residues. Here the CDR3 reads CASSAETGGDKTQYF. The DNA of the CDR3 is TGTGCCAGCAGCGCGGAGACAGGGGGCGACAAGACCCAGTACTTC.

This rearrangement joins TRBV29-1 to TRBJ2-1, with TRBD2 matching 7 bases. V lost 3 bases and J lost 4; bases outside the gene matches: 12. The length of the CDR3 is 16 residues. The germline V gene encodes CDR1 SQVTM and CDR2 ANQGSEA. For the CDR3, the DNA is TGCAGCGTTGAGGGGGGGGAAGGGCCCTCATACAATGAGCAGTTCTTC. Amino acids: CSVEGGEGPSYNEQFF.

The chain uses TRBV28 and TRBJ1-4; D gene unclear. Trimming left V 7 bases short and J 0 bases short, with 15 bases between. CDR3 size: 16 residues. Looked up from germline, CDR1 is MDHEN and CDR2 is SYDVKM. Here the CDR3 reads CASNPQWPSTNEKLFF. DNA for the CDR3: TGTGCCAGCAATCCACAGTGGCCTTCAACTAATGAAAAACTGTTTTTT.

In this sample, this clone turned up once. The V gene is TRBV7-6, the J gene TRBJ1-4; 7 bases fit TRBD1. This CDR3 spans 15 amino acids. Looked up from germline, CDR1 is SGHVS and CDR2 is FNYEAQ. V was pared by 1 base and J by 7 bases, with 6 bases of the junction left unmatched. CDR3 nucleotide sequence: TGTGCCAGCAGCTTAGAAGGGGGCGAAGGTGAAAAACTGTTTTTT. Translating it yields CASSLEGGEGEKLFF.

V gene TRBV5-1 combines with J gene TRBJ1-6; D remains ambiguous. This CDR3 spans 14 amino acids. Germline V gene sequence: CDR1 SGHRS, CDR2 YFSETQ. Trimming stripped 6 bases from V and 7 bases from J, with 14 bases between. In nucleotides, the CDR3 is TGCGCCAGCACACTGGGCAGGACGAATTCACCCCTCCACTTT. Protein product: CASTLGRTNSPLHF.

The chain carries TRBV7-3 and TRBJ2-7, with 7 bases identical to TRBD1. The CDR3 runs to 16 residues. The junction had 16 bases not matched to a gene; V was cut back by 5 bases and J by 6 bases. Germline-derived CDR1 and CDR2 are SGHTA and FQGTGA. CDR3 sequence (DNA): TGTGCCAGCAGCCCTACGTCGACAGGGCTGTCCGGCGAGCAGTACTTC. The encoded protein is CASSPTSTGLSGEQYF.

V is TRBV7-2 and J is TRBJ2-3; D perhaps matches TRBD1 (9 bases). Trimming took 4 bases from V and 0 from J, leaving 23 bases between them. The CDR3 is 19 amino acids. Germline lookup yields CDR1 SGHTA and CDR2 FQGNSA. CDR3 sequence reads: CASSSGGDRDYSSTDTQYF. The CDR3 region has the DNA TGTGCCAGCAGCTCGGGGGGGGACAGGGACTATTCTAGCACAGATACGCAGTATTTT.

The chain has TRBV19 and TRBJ1-5, with D tentatively TRBD1 (5 bases). The CDR3 is 19 amino acids. V was pared by 4 bases and J by 1 base, with 23 bases between. From germline, CDR1 is LNHDA and CDR2 SQIVND (reference sequence). This CDR3 reads CASSREIPGGTESNQPQHF. The CDR3 nucleotides are TGTGCCAGTAGTAGAGAAATCCCCGGTGGGACCGAAAGCAATCAGCCCCAGCATTTT.

The rearrangement links TRBV5-6 to TRBJ2-7; the D call may be TRBD1 or TRBD2 (5 bases each). The CDR3 runs 13 residues. Trimming removed 4 bases from V and 3 bases from J, with 11 bases in between. CDR1 is SGHDT and CDR2 is YYEEEE in the germline V gene. CDR3: CASSPVGVYEQYF. CDR3 sequence (DNA): TGTGCCAGCAGCCCAGTGGGGGTCTACGAGCAGTACTTC.

Comments on this clone: Without the conserved terminal phenylalanine or tryptophan, this CDR3 likely stems from a read error. The chain combines TRBV9 with TRBJ1-6, with 7 bases that match TRBD1. With 3 bases clipped from V and 4 bases from J, the junction kept 7 bases outside the gene matches. Germline assignment: CDR1 SGDLS and CDR2 YYNGEE. CDR3 size: 16 residues. Here the CDR3 DNA reads TGTGCCAGCAGCGCCCCCCCGGGACAGTATAATTCACCCCTCCACCTT. Protein product: CASSAPPGQYNSPLHL.

The chain recombines TRBV7-6 with TRBJ2-5; TRBD2 matches at 10 bases. V was clipped by 5 bases and J by 1 base; unmatched bases: 7. Germline CDR1 is SGHVS and CDR2 is FNYEAQ. The CDR3 is 16 amino acids. CDR3 nucleotide sequence: TGTGCCAGCAGCCCGGTAGCGGGGGGCATCCAAGAGACCCAGTACTTC. This sequence encodes CASSPVAGGIQETQYF. Supplemented by reference TRBV7-6 and TRBJ2-5, the full variable domain reads GAGVSQSPRYKVTKRGQDVALRCDPISGHVSLYWYRQALGQGPEFLTYFNYEAQQDKSGLPNDRFSAERPEGSISTLTIQRTEQRDSAMYRCASSPVAGGIQETQYFGPGTRLLVL.

The CDR3 DNA reads TGTGCCACACTGACAGGTACGACTGAAGCTTTCTTT. The encoded protein is CATLTGTTEAFF. The chain couples TRBV2 to TRBJ1-1; TRBD1 is a possible D gene (6 bases). Germline V gene data show CDR1 as SNHLY and CDR2 as FYNNEI. Deletions cut 10 bases from V and 5 bases from J, with 14 bases between. This CDR3 is built from 12 residues.

The V gene is TRBV11-2, the J gene TRBJ2-7; 8 nucleotides match TRBD1. CDR3 length: 16 residues. Germline values: CDR1 SGHAT, CDR2 FQNNGV. Trimming removed 4 bases from V and 0 bases from J; junction bases left unmatched: 8. In DNA form, the CDR3 reads TGTGCCAGCAGCTCCGCGCCGGGACAGGACTCCTACGAGCAGTACTTC. This codes for CASSSAPGQDSYEQYF.

V usage is TRBV19 and J usage is TRBJ1-2, with D tentatively TRBD1 (6 bases). The CDR3 extends over 14 amino acids. Per germline, CDR1 LNHDA and CDR2 SQIVND (reference sequence). Trimming left V 5 bases short and J 6 bases short, with 16 bases between. CDR3 sequence: CASSPNRQADGYTF. CDR3 nucleotides: TGTGCCAGTAGTCCTAATCGACAGGCGGATGGCTACACCTTC.